This record covers a single T cell receptor beta chain. Its matching antigen is unknown. The data derive from a study of monozygotic twins with inflammatory bowel disease. Points from the study as a whole: Compared with healthy co-twins, IBD patients showed reduced TCRbeta repertoire diversity by inverse Simpson.

Blood samples of around 2.5 ml were drawn from every donor. Reanalyzing the 5' RACE reads, TCRdb keeps one entry per CDR3 protein, without DNA. The table gives about 380,000 distinct CDR3 sequences; the top ten clones make up approximately 2.8% of it. Germline loops: CDR1 SGHRS, CDR2 YFSETQ. The CDR3 covers 14 residues. Sequencing was performed on blood. The chain combines TRBV5-1 with TRBJ2-7. The source of this sequence is a human donor with ulcerative colitis or Crohn's disease, or a healthy co-twin of an affected twin (not recorded which). The CDR3 is CASSFTGTPYEQYF.